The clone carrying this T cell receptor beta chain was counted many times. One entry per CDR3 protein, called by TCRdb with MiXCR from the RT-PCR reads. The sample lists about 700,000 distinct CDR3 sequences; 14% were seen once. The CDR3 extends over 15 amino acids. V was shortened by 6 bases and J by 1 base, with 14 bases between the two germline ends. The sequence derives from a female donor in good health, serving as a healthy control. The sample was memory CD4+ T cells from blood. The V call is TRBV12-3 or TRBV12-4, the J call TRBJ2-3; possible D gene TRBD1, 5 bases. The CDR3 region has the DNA TGTGCCAGCAGACGGACACTCGGACGCACAGATACGCAGTATTTT. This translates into CASRRTLGRTDTQYF.